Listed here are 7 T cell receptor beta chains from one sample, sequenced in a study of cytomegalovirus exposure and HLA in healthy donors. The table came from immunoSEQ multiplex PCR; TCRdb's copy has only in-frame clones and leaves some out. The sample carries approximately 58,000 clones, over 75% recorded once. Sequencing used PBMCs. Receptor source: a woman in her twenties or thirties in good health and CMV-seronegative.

In DNA, the CDR3 is TGCAGCGTTGAAGTCCAGAACACTGAAGCTTTCTTT. Encoded protein: CSVEVQNTEAFF. This sequence joins TRBV29-1 and TRBJ1-1; D is ambiguous. The germline V gene encodes CDR1 SQVTM and CDR2 ANQGSEA. The CDR3 contains 12 residues. V gave up 1 base and J gave up 1 base, with 4 bases separating them.

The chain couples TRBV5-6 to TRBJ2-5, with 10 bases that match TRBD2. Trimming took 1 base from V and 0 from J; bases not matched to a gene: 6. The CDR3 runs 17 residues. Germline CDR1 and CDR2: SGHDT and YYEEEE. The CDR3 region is CASSLSALAGNQETQYF. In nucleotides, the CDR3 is TGTGCCAGCAGCTTGTCTGCACTAGCGGGGAACCAAGAGACCCAGTACTTC.

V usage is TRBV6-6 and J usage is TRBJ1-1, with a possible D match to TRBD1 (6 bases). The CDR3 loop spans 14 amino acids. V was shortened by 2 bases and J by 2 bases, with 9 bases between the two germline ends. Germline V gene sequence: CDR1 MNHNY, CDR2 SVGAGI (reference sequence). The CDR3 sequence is CASSYVQGNTEAFF. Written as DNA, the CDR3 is TGTGCCAGCAGTTACGTACAGGGAAACACTGAAGCTTTCTTT.

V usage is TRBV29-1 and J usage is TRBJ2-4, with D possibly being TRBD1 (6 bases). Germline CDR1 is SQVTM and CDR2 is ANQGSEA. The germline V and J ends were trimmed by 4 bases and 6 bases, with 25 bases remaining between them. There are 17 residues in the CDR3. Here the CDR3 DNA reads TGCAGCGTTGCAACAATTGGGGGCCAACGGGCCCGAAACATTCAGTACTTC. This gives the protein CSVATIGGQRARNIQYF.

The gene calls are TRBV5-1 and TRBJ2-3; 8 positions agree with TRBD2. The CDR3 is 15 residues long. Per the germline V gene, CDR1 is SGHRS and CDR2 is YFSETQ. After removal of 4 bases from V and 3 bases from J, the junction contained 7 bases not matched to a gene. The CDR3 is CASSLVAGKTDTQYF. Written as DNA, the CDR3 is TGCGCCAGCAGCCTTGTAGCGGGAAAGACAGATACGCAGTATTTT.

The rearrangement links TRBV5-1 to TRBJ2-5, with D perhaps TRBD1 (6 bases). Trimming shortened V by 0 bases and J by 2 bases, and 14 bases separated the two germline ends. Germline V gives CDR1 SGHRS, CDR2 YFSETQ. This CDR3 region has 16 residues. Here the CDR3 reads CASSLGTASVQETQYF. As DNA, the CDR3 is TGCGCCAGCAGCTTGGGGACAGCGTCGGTACAAGAGACCCAGTACTTC.

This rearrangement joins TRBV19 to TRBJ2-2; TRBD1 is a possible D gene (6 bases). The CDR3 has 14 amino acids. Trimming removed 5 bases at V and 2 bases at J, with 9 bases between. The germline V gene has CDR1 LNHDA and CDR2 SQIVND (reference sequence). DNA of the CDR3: TGTGCCAGTAGTCGGACAGAAAACACCGGGGAGCTGTTTTTT. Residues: CASSRTENTGELFF.